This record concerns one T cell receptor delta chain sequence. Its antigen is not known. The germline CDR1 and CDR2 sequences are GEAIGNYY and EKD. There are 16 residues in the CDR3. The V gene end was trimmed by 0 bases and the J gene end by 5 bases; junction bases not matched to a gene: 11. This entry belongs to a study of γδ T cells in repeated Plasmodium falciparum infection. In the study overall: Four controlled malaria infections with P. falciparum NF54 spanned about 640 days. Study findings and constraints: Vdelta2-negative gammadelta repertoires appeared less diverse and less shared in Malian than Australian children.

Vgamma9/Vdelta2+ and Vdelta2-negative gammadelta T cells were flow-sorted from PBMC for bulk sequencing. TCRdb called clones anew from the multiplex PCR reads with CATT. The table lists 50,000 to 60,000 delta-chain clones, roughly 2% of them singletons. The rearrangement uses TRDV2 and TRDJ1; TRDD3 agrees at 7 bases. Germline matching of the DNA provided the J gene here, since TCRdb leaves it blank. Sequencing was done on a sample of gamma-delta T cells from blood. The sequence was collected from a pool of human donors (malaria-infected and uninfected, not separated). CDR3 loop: CACDTTLMGETDKLIF. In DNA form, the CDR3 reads TGTGCCTGTGACACCACATTAATGGGGGAAACAGATAAACTCATCTTT.